These T cell receptor beta chains were read from a single sample in a study of blood T cell repertoires in COVID-19. Repertoires were generated with immunoSEQ multiplex PCR, while TCRdb's copy carries only in-frame clones and drops some. Seen here are 150,000 to 200,000 clones, 88% observed once, and the top ten hold about 4.5%. Source material: peripheral blood. These receptors came from a human donor in a cohort sampled during active COVID-19. The conserved cysteine and the conserved F or W are not part of the CDR3 here. Each record gives: CDR3 length, D gene, V gene, J gene, clone size, CDR3 protein. D genes are given only for firm matches. Clone size is given for some rows only: seen once, a few or many times, or a class if the clone is expanded.

12	TRBD1	TRBV6-5	TRBJ1-6	few	ASRVGTGRLPLH
10	-	TRBV11-2	TRBJ2-1	-	ASSLSWAQQF
13	TRBD1	TRBV3-1/TRBV3-2	TRBJ1-6	-	ASSTFTGAAAPLH
11	TRBD1	TRBV6-2/TRBV6-3	TRBJ2-4	-	ASSPVDRAQDH
14	-	TRBV19	TRBJ2-7	-	ASSIGRGSTSYEQY
13	-	TRBV18	TRBJ1-5	-	ASSPTTGADQPQH
13	TRBD1	TRBV27	TRBJ2-7	-	ASRGLRDRTYEQY
14	TRBD1	TRBV7-2	TRBJ1-1	once	ASSLTGTGMNTEAF
15	TRBD2	TRBV19	TRBJ2-2	few	ASSIGSGRARTGELF
14	-	TRBV5-5	TRBJ2-1	-	ASSSRGGGSYNEQF
13	TRBD2	TRBV15	TRBJ2-7	-	ATSRGSGGEYEQY
13	TRBD2	TRBV4-1	TRBJ2-7	-	ASSQLLGTSHEQY
11	-	TRBV6-2/TRBV6-3	TRBJ2-7	-	ASSIEGSTEQY
13	-	TRBV15	TRBJ2-1	-	ATSRRSGSYNEQF
14	TRBD1	TRBV5-5	TRBJ2-1	-	ASSSGRQGSYNEQF
17	TRBD1	TRBV23-1	TRBJ1-2	-	ASSHQPRDRGRVNYGYT
11	-	TRBV7-9	TRBJ2-5	-	ASSLVGAETQY
14	TRBD1	TRBV15	TRBJ2-3	once	ATSRTDRGLPDTQY
14	-	TRBV9	TRBJ2-7	-	ASSVESGAGVYEQY
9	-	TRBV20-1	TRBJ1-2	-	SARDRTTIG
15	TRBD2	TRBV10-3	TRBJ2-6	-	AISVGTSGSGANVLT
10	-	TRBV6-1	TRBJ1-1	few	ASGDMNTEAF
14	TRBD2	TRBV6-2/TRBV6-3	TRBJ2-1	-	ASSYSRRGAYNEQF
11	TRBD1	TRBV10-3	TRBJ2-2	-	AISTGGTGELF
11	-	TRBV6-2/TRBV6-3	TRBJ1-5	-	ASSYDREGPQH
14	-	TRBV4-2	TRBJ2-2	-	ASSHDVTVNTGELF
15	-	TRBV7-9	TRBJ2-3	-	ASLTGGRRGGTDTQY
13	-	TRBV6-6	TRBJ1-6	-	ASSYSSQPNSPLH
12	TRBD2	TRBV2	TRBJ2-1	-	ASSSGLAYNEQF
12	-	TRBV9	TRBJ1-2	once	ASSVVGGPYGYT
17	TRBD1	TRBV7-8	TRBJ1-4	-	ASSRKGGALQYTNEKLF
14	-	TRBV27	TRBJ1-2	-	ASSTWGGSLGNGYT
13	-	TRBV19	TRBJ1-2	-	ASRTSGTSMQGYT